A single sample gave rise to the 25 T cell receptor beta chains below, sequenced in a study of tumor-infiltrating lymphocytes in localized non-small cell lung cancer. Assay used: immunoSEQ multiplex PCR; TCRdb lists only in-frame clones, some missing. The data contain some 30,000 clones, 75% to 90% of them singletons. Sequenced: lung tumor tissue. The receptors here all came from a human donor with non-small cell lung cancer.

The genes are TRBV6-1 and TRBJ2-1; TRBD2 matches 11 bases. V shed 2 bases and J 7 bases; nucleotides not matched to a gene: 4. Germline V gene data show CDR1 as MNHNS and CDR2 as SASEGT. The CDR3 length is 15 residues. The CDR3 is CASSELAGGFNEQFF. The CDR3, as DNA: TGTGCCAGCAGTGAACTAGCGGGGGGTTTTAATGAGCAGTTCTTC.

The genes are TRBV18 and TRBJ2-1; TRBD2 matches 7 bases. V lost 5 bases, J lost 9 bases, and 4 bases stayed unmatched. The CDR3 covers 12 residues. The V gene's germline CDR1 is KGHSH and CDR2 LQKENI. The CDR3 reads CASSGGDREQFF. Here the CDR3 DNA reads TGTGCCAGCTCAGGGGGGGATCGTGAGCAGTTCTTC.

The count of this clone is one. The CDR3 DNA is TGTGCCAGCAGCTTAGAACCGGGATACAATGAGCAGTTCTTC. Translated: CASSLEPGYNEQFF. The V gene is TRBV7-2, the J gene TRBJ2-1; possible D gene TRBD2, 5 bases. Germline values: CDR1 SGHTA, CDR2 FQGNSA. There are 14 residues in the CDR3. V lost 1 base and J lost 4, with 8 bases in between.

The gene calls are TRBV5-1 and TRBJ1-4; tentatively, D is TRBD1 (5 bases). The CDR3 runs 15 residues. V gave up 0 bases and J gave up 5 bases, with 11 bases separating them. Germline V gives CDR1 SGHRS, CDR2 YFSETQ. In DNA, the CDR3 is TGCGCCAGCAGCTTGGCCTGGGGCAGGAATGAAAAACTGTTTTTT. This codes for CASSLAWGRNEKLFF.

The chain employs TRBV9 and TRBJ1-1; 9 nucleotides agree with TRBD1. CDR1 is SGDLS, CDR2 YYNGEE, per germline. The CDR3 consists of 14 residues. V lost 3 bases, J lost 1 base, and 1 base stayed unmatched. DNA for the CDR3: TGTGCCAGCAGCGAGGGACAGGGGAACACTGAAGCTTTCTTT. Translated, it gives CASSEGQGNTEAFF.

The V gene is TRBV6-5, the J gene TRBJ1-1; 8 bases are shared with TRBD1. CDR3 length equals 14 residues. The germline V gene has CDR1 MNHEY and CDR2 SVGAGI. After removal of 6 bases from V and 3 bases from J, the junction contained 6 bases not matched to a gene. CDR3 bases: TGTGCCAGCAGGGACAGGGCGAAGGACACTGAAGCTTTCTTT. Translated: CASRDRAKDTEAFF.

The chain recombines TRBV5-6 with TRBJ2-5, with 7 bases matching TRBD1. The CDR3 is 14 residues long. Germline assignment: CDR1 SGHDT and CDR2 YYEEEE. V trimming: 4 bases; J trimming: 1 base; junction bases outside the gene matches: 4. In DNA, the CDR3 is TGTGCCAGCAGCAGACAGGGTACCCAAGAGACCCAGTACTTC. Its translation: CASSRQGTQETQYF.

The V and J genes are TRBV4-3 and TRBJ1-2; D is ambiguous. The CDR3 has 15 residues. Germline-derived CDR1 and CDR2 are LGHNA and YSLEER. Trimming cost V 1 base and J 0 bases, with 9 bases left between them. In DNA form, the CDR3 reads TGCGCCAGCAGCCAAGCCATAGGTACTAACTATGGCTACACCTTC. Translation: CASSQAIGTNYGYTF.

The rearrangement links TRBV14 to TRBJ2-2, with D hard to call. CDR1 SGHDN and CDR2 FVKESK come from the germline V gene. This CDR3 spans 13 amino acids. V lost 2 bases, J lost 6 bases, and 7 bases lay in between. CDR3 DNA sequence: TGTGCCAGCAGCCAAATTCGCCCCGGGGAGCTGTTTTTT. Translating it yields CASSQIRPGELFF.

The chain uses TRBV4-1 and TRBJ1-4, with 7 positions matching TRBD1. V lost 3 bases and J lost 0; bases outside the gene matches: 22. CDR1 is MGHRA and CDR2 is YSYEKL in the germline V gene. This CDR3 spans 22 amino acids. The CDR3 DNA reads TGCGCCAGCAGCCATCCCCAGAGGGGGGACAGCCGCAGTCCTGCAACTAATGAAAAACTGTTTTTT. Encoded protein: CASSHPQRGDSRSPATNEKLFF.

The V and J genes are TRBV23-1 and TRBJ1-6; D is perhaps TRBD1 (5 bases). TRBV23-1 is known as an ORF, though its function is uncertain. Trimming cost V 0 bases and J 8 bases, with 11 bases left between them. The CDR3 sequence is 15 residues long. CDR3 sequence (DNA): TGCGCCAGCAGTCAATCAAGGGGCATATATTCACCCCTCCACTTT. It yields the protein CASSQSRGIYSPLHF.

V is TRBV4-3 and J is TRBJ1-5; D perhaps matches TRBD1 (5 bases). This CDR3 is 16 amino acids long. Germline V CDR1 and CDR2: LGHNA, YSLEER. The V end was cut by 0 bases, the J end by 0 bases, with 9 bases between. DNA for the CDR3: TGCGCCAGCAGCCAAGATGCAGGGTATAGCAATCAGCCCCAGCATTTT. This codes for CASSQDAGYSNQPQHF.

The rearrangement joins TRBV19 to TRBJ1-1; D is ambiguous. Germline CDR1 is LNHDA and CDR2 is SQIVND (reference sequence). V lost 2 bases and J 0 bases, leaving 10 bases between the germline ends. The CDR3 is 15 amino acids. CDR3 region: CASSILGNMNTEAFF. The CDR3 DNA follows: TGTGCCAGTAGTATACTAGGAAACATGAACACTGAAGCTTTCTTT. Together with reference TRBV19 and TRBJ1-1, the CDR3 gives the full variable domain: DGGITQSPKYLFRKEGQNVTLSCEQNLNHDAMYWYRQDPGQGLRLIYYSQIVNDFQKGDIAEGYSVSREKKESFPLTVTSAQKNPTAFYLCASSILGNMNTEAFFGQGTRLTVV.

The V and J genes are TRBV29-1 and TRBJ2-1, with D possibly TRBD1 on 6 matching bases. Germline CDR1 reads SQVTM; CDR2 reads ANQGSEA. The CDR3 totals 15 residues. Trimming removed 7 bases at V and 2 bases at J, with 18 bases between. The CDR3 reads CSASTGTGPYNEQFF. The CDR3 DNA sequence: TGCAGCGCCTCCACAGGGACCGGACCCTACAATGAGCAGTTCTTC.

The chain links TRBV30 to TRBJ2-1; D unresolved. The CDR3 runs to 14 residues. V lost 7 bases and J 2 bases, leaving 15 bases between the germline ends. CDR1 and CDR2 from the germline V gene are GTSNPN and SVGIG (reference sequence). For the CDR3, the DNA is TGTGCCTACCAACCCCACTCGGCCTACAATGAGCAGTTCTTC. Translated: CAYQPHSAYNEQFF.

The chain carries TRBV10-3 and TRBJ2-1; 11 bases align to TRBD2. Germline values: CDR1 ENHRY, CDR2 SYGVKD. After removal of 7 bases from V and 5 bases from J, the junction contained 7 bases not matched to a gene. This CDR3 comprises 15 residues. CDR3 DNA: TGTGCCATCACCGTAGCGGGGGGGGCCCACAATGAGCAGTTCTTC. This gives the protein CAITVAGGAHNEQFF.

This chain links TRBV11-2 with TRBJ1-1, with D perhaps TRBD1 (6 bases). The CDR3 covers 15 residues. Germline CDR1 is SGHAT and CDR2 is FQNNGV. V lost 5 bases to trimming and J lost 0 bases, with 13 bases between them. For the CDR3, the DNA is TGTGCCAGCAGCCCTAGACAGGCGTTGAACACTGAAGCTTTCTTT. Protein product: CASSPRQALNTEAFF.

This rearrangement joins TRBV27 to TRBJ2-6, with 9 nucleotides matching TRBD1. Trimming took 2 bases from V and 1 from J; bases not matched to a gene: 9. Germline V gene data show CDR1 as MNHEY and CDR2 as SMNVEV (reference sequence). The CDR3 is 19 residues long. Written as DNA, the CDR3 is TGTGCCAGCAGTTTAAGTGTGGGACAGGGCCCTTCTGGGGCCAACGTCCTGACTTTC. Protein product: CASSLSVGQGPSGANVLTF.

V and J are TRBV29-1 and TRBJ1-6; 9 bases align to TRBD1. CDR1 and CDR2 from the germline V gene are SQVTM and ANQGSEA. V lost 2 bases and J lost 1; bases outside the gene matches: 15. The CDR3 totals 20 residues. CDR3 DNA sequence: TGCAGCGTTGAAAGTGGACAGGGGCCCGCGTTGGGGTCCTATAATTCACCCCTCCACTTT. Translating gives CSVESGQGPALGSYNSPLHF.

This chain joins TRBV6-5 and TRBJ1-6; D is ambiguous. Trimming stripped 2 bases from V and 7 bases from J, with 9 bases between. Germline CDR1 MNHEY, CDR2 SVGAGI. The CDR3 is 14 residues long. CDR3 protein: CASSYGRLNSPLHF. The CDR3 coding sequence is TGTGCCAGCAGTTACGGGCGGTTGAATTCACCCCTCCACTTT.

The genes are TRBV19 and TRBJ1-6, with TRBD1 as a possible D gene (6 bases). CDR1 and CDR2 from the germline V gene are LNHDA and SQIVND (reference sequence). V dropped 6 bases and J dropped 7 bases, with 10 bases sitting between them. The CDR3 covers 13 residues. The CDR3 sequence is CASRAGQNSPLHF. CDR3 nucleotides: TGTGCCAGTAGAGCCGGACAGAATTCACCCCTCCACTTT.

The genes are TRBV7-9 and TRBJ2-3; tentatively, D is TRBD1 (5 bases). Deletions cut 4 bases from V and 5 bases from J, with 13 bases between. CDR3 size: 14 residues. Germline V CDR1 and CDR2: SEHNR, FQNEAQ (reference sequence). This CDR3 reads CASSSDTWVDTQYF. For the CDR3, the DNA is TGTGCCAGCAGCTCGGACACCTGGGTAGATACGCAGTATTTT.

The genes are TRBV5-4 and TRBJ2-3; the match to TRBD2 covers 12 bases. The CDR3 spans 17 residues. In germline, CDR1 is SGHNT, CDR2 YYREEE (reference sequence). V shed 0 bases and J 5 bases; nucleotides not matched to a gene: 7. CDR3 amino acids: CASSLGLAGGPGDTQYF. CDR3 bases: TGTGCCAGCAGCTTGGGGCTAGCGGGGGGGCCGGGAGATACGCAGTATTTT.

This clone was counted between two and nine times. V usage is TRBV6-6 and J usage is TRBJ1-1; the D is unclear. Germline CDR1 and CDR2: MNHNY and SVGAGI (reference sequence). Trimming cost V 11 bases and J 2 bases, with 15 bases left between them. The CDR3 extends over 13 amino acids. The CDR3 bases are TGTGCCGATCACGGGCAGGACAACACTGAAGCTTTCTTT. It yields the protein CADHGQDNTEAFF.

Here the CDR3 reads CASSVGTGASGQPQHF. As DNA, the CDR3 is TGTGCCAGCAGCGTCGGGACAGGGGCATCGGGTCAGCCCCAGCATTTT. The chain uses TRBV9 and TRBJ1-5, with 10 bases that match TRBD1. The V segment lost 2 bases and the J segment 6 bases; nucleotides outside the gene matches: 8. The CDR3 covers 16 residues. CDR1 and CDR2 (germline): SGDLS, YYNGEE.